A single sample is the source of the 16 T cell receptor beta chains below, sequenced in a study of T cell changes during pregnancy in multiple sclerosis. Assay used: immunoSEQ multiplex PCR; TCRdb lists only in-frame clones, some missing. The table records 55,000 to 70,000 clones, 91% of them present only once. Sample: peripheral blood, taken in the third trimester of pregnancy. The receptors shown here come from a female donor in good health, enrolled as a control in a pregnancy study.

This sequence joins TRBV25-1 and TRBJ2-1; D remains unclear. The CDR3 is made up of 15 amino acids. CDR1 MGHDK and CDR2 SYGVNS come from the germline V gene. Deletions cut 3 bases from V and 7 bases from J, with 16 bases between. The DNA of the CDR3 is TGTGCCAGCAGTGACCGTGGGTTCGCGGAGAATGAGCAGTTCTTC. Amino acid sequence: CASSDRGFAENEQFF.

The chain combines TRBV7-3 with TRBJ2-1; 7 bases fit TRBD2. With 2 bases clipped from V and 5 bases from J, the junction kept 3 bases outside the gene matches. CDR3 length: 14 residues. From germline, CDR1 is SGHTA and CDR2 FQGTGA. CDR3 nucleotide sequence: TGTGCCAGCAGCTTAGGGGGGGGAGACAATGAGCAGTTCTTC. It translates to CASSLGGGDNEQFF.

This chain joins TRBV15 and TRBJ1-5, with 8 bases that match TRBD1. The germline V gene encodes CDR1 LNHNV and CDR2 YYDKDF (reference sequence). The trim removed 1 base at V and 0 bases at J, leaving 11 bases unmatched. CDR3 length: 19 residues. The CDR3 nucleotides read TGTGCCACCAGCAGAGTGGACAGGGCTTGGGGGTTTAGCAATCAGCCCCAGCATTTT. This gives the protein CATSRVDRAWGFSNQPQHF. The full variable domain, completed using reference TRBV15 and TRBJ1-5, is DAMVIQNPRYQVTQFGKPVTLSCSQTLNHNVMYWYQQKSSQAPKLLFHYYDKDFNNEADTPDNFQSRRPNTSFCFLDIRSPGLGDTAMYLCATSRVDRAWGFSNQPQHFGDGTRLSIL.

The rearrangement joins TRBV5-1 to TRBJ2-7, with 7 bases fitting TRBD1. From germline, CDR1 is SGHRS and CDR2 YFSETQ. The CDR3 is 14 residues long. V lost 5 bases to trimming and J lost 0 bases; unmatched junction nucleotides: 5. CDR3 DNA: TGCGCCAGCAGGAGGGACAGTAGCTCCTACGAGCAGTACTTC. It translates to CASRRDSSSYEQYF.

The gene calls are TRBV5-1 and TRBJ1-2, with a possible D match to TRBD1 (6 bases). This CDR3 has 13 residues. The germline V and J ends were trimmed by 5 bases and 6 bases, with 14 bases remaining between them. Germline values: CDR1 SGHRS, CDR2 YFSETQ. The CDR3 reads CASSEDRRDGYTF. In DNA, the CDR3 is TGCGCCAGCAGTGAGGACAGAAGGGATGGCTACACCTTC. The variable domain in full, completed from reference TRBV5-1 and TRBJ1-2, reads KAGVTQTPRYLIKTRGQQVTLSCSPISGHRSVSWYQQTPGQGLQFLFEYFSETQRNKGNFPGRFSGRQFSNSRSEMNVSTLELGDSALYLCASSEDRRDGYTFGSGTRLTVV.

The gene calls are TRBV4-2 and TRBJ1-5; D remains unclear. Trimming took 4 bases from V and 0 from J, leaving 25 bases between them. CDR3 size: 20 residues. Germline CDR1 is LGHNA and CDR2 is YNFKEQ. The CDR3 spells CASSPLGQVPALYSNQPQHF. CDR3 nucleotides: TGTGCCAGCAGCCCCTTGGGTCAGGTTCCCGCCCTTTATAGCAATCAGCCCCAGCATTTT.

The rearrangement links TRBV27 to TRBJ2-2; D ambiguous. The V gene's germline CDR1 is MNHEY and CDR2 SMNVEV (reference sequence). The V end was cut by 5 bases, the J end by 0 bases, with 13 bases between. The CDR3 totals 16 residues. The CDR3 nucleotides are TGTGCCAGCAGTCGACTTCCAATAGCGAACACCGGGGAGCTGTTTTTT. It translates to CASSRLPIANTGELFF.

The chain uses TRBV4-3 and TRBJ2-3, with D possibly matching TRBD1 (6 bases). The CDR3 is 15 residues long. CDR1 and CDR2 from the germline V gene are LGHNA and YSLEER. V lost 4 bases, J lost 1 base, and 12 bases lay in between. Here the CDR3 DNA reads TGCGCCAGCAGCCCCGGGACATACCGCACAGATACGCAGTATTTT. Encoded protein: CASSPGTYRTDTQYF.

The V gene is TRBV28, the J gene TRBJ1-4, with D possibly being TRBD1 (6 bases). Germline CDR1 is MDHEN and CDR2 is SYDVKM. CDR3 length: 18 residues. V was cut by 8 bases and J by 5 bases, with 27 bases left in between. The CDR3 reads CASFPTDPWTDSNEKLFF. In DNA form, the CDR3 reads TGTGCCAGCTTTCCCACCGATCCGTGGACAGACTCAAATGAAAAACTGTTTTTT.

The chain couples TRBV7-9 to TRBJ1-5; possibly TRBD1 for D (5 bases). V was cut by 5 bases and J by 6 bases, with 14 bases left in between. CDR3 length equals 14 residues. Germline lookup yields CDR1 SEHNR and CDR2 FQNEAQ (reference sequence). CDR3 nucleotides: TGTGCCAGCAGCCCGGGGGGAATAAGTCAGCCCCAGCATTTT. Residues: CASSPGGISQPQHF. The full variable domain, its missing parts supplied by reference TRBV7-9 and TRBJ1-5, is DTGVSQNPRHKITKRGQNVTFRCDPISEHNRLYWYRQTLGQGPEFLTYFQNEAQLEKSRLLSDRFSAERPKGSFSTLEIQRTEQGDSAMYLCASSPGGISQPQHFGDGTRLSIL.

The CDR3 DNA sequence: TGTGCCAGCAGCGCCGGACTAGCGGGCCTAGGCACAGATACGCAGTATTTT. Translated: CASSAGLAGLGTDTQYF. This chain uses TRBV9 with TRBJ2-3, with 11 positions matching TRBD2. The CDR3 sequence is 17 residues long. Germline lookup yields CDR1 SGDLS and CDR2 YYNGEE. The V segment lost 3 bases and the J segment 1 base; nucleotides outside the gene matches: 7.

The CDR3 DNA reads as TGTGCCAGCAGTGGACAGGGCTGGACTGAAGCTTTCTTT. Its protein is CASSGQGWTEAFF. The chain is built from TRBV27 and TRBJ1-1; the match to TRBD1 covers 8 bases. Germline CDR1 is MNHEY and CDR2 is SMNVEV (reference sequence). Trimming took 5 bases from V and 5 from J; bases not matched to a gene: 4. This CDR3 is 13 amino acids long.

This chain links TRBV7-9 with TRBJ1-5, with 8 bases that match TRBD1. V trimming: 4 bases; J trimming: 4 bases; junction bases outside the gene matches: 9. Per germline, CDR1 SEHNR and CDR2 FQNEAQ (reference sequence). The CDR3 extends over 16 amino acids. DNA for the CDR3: TGTGCCAGCAGCTCAGAGACAGGGGTGGGGAATCAGCCCCAGCATTTT. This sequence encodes CASSSETGVGNQPQHF.

Here the CDR3 reads CASNISGANVLTF. The DNA for the CDR3 is TGTGCCAGCAACATCTCTGGGGCCAACGTCCTGACTTTC. The gene calls are TRBV27 and TRBJ2-6; D gene ambiguous. The CDR3 is 13 residues long. Trimming shortened V by 7 bases and J by 0 bases, and 4 bases separated the two germline ends. CDR1 and CDR2 (germline): MNHEY, SMNVEV (reference sequence).

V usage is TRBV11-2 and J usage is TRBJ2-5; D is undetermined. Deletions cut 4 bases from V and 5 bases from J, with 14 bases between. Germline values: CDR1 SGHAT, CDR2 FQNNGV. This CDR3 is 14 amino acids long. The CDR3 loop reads CASSSPLGEETQYF. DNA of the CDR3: TGTGCCAGCAGCTCGCCTTTGGGCGAGGAGACCCAGTACTTC.

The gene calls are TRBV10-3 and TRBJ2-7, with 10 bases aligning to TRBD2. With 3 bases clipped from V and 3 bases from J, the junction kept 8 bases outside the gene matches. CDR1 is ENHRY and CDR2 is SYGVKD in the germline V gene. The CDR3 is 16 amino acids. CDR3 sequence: CAISDERGGGIYEQYF. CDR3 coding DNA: TGTGCCATCAGTGATGAGCGGGGGGGTGGAATCTACGAGCAGTACTTC.